Listed here are 13 T cell receptor beta chains from one sample, sequenced in a study of blood T cells in healthy people across ages. A second PCR, run for about 7 to 11 cycles, used a sample-barcoded 5' primer plus a J-beta primer mix. Using its own MiXCR run on the 5' RACE reads, TCRdb lists one record per CDR3 protein. Of approximately 2,000,000 distinct CDR3 sequences listed, around 40% are singletons. The specimen was blood. The origin of the receptors is a human donor in good health.

The chain's CDR3 is CASSLRVLYTEAFF. For the CDR3, the DNA is TGTGCCAGCAGCTTAAGGGTCCTATATACTGAAGCTTTCTTT. The chain carries TRBV7-8 and TRBJ1-1; D is ambiguous. V lost 2 bases to trimming and J lost 5 bases, with 12 bases between them. The germline gives CDR1 SGHVS, CDR2 FQNEAQ. The length of the CDR3 is 14 residues.

Comments on this clonotype: It may be a read error: a sequence one base away is much more abundant. The chain employs TRBV2 and TRBJ1-2; TRBD1 might be the D (5 bases). V lost 2 bases and J lost 8, with 15 bases in between. This CDR3 is built from 14 residues. Germline CDR1 and CDR2: SNHLY and FYNNEI. CDR3 in DNA: TGTGCCAGCAGTGAACAGGCCGACGGGGGGGGCTACACCTTC. This gives the protein CASSEQADGGGYTF. Full variable domain (remainder filled in from reference TRBV2 and TRBJ1-2): EPEVTQTPSHQVTQMGQEVILRCVPISNHLYFYWYRQILGQKVEFLVSFYNNEISEKSEIFDDQFSVERPDGSNFTLKIRSTKLEDSAMYFCASSEQADGGGYTFGSGTRLTVV.

This clonotype was counted a few times. The chain recombines TRBV7-2 with TRBJ2-7; the D gene is possibly TRBD2 (6 bases). The germline CDR1 and CDR2 sequences are SGHTA and FQGNSA. Trimming took 1 base from V and 4 from J, leaving 11 bases between them. This CDR3 has 14 residues. CDR3 in amino acids: CASSLVPGRYEQYF. Written as DNA, the CDR3 is TGTGCCAGCAGCTTAGTGCCAGGGAGGTACGAGCAGTACTTC. Drawing the rest from reference TRBV7-2 and TRBJ2-7, the complete variable domain is GAGVSQSPSNKVTEKGKDVELRCDPISGHTALYWYRQSLGQGLEFLIYFQGNSAPDKSGLPSDRFSAERTGGSVSTLTIQRTQQEDSAVYLCASSLVPGRYEQYFGPGTRLTVT.

The rearrangement links TRBV7-2 to TRBJ2-1; D assignment may be TRBD1 or TRBD2 (6 bases each). This CDR3 comprises 15 residues. CDR1 and CDR2 from the germline V gene are SGHTA and FQGNSA. V was clipped by 5 bases and J by 6 bases, with 17 bases between them. CDR3 in amino acids: CASSPRRGAGNEQFF. The CDR3 DNA reads TGTGCCAGCAGCCCCCGAAGGGGGGCCGGCAATGAGCAGTTCTTC.

This clonotype was seen at least ten times. The chain employs TRBV7-9 and TRBJ1-5; no clear D gene. CDR3 length: 15 amino acids. V lost 1 base to trimming and J lost 0 bases, with 7 bases between them. Germline values: CDR1 SEHNR, CDR2 FQNEAQ (reference sequence). CDR3 in DNA: TGTGCCAGCAGCTTAGTACAGCATAGCAATCAGCCCCAGCATTTT. It specifies CASSLVQHSNQPQHF.

In its sample, this clonotype was seen a few times. The chain joins TRBV27 to TRBJ1-5, with TRBD1 matching over 7 bases. The CDR3 contains 15 residues. Germline CDR1 MNHEY, CDR2 SMNVEV (reference sequence). V shed 6 bases, J shed 4 bases, and the junction held 9 bases outside the gene matches. The CDR3 loop is CASRDRDGANQPQHF. The CDR3 region has the DNA TGTGCCAGCAGAGACAGGGATGGTGCGAATCAGCCCCAGCATTTT.

This chain joins TRBV20-1 and TRBJ2-5; D possibly corresponds to TRBD2 (6 bases). The V end was cut by 2 bases, the J end by 0 bases, with 10 bases between. The germline V gene encodes CDR1 DFQATT and CDR2 SNEGSKA (reference sequence). The CDR3 length is 14 residues. The CDR3 coding sequence is TGCAGTGCTAGATCCGGGACTCACCAAGAGACCCAGTACTTC. Its translation is CSARSGTHQETQYF.

The CDR3 nucleotides read TGTGCCAGCAGTTACTCGGGAGGGACCCACCAAGAGACCCAGTACTTC. It yields the protein CASSYSGGTHQETQYF. This sequence joins TRBV6-5 and TRBJ2-5; TRBD2 aligns across 7 bases. The CDR3 runs to 16 residues. Germline-derived CDR1 and CDR2 are MNHEY and SVGAGI. V gave up 0 bases and J gave up 0 bases; unmatched junction bases: 4.

This clonotype appeared a few times. The rearrangement joins TRBV20-1 to TRBJ2-5; weak D call: TRBD1 (7 bases). V was trimmed by 5 bases and J by 2 bases, leaving 18 bases between them. This CDR3 is built from 15 residues. From germline, CDR1 is DFQATT and CDR2 SNEGSKA (reference sequence). The CDR3: CSAVRGVQPQETQYF. The CDR3 bases are TGCAGTGCTGTCAGGGGGGTCCAGCCTCAAGAGACCCAGTACTTC.

The CDR3 here is CASSLSGRMGEQYF. CDR3 coding DNA: TGTGCCAGCAGCTTAAGCGGCAGAATGGGGGAGCAGTACTTC. The chain is built from TRBV7-9 and TRBJ2-7; a possible D gene is TRBD2 (5 bases). V gave up 2 bases and J gave up 7 bases, with 15 bases separating them. CDR1 and CDR2 from the germline V gene are SEHNR and FQNEAQ (reference sequence). The CDR3 spans 14 residues. Full variable domain (rest looked up from reference TRBV7-9 and TRBJ2-7): DTGVSQNPRHKITKRGQNVTFRCDPISEHNRLYWYRQTLGQGPEFLTYFQNEAQLEKSRLLSDRFSAERPKGSFSTLEIQRTEQGDSAMYLCASSLSGRMGEQYFGPGTRLTVT.

This clonotype came up many times. The V and J genes are TRBV10-3 and TRBJ1-2; D might be TRBD1 (6 bases). Germline V gene data show CDR1 as ENHRY and CDR2 as SYGVKD. This CDR3 contains 16 residues. The germline V and J ends were trimmed by 1 base and 2 bases, with 14 bases remaining between them. DNA for the CDR3: TGTGCCATCAGTGAGTTTGAACGGGGGCGCAACTATGGCTACACCTTC. Protein product: CAISEFERGRNYGYTF.

The chain links TRBV20-1 to TRBJ1-2, with D hard to call. The CDR3 runs to 13 residues. Between the trimmed V and J ends, which lost 6 bases and 5 bases, there was a span of 16 bases. CDR1 and CDR2 (germline): DFQATT, SNEGSKA (reference sequence). This CDR3 reads CSAGSTWVYGYTF. The CDR3 DNA reads TGCAGTGCCGGCTCGACGTGGGTATATGGCTACACCTTC.

The rearrangement joins TRBV25-1 to TRBJ2-7; a weak D match, TRBD1 (8 bases). The CDR3 length is 12 residues. Germline values: CDR1 MGHDK, CDR2 SYGVNS. The V end lost 7 bases, the J end lost 6 bases, and 13 bases lay between the germline ends. The CDR3 here is CASITGGGEQYF. The DNA for the CDR3 is TGTGCCAGCATAACAGGGGGGGGCGAGCAGTACTTC.